This T cell receptor (beta chain) is from a study of Tregs in tolerant kidney transplant recipients (dated by TCRdb to the late 2010s). Background for the entire study: The study used TCRbeta sequencing to identify donor-specific regulatory T cells before combined kidney and bone marrow transplantation, then tracked those cells after transplant. Several methods of expanding Tregs specific for an allogeneic donor were compared by TCRbeta repertoire sequencing in 3 healthy controls.

For TCRbeta CDR3 sequencing, genomic DNA from the sorted cells was extracted using the QIAGEN DNeasy Blood and Tissue Kit. Through immunoSEQ, high-throughput TCRbeta CDR3 sequencing was done commercially, including PCR amplification with internal controls and bias correction. Under the source paper's analysis protocol: Unique productive TCRbeta sequences were defined by CDR3 nucleotide sequence where primers matched, otherwise by CDR3 amino acid sequence with Vbeta and Jbeta genes. Sorting error was corrected by removing sequences shared between sorted populations at a frequency ratio of 2:1 or less, and the remaining shared sequences were assigned to the higher population. A sequence counted as donor-reactive if, in CFSE-low cells, the sequence had a frequency of at least 0.01% and was expanded at least 5-fold compared with unstimulated cells. Jensen-Shannon divergence calculated on the top 100 TCRbeta sequences ranked by frequency was used to measure repertoire divergence. For any sample with multiple sequencing runs, sorting error was corrected in each run separately before the runs were pooled. The immuneACCESS repertoire file appears here via TCRdb, limited to in-frame rearrangements. These files lack a portion of the clones; in checked studies, under half of the deficit traces to unresolved V genes, and the cause of the others is not known. V and J calls and clone size are copied from that table; D and trimming were computed from the DNA. Counted in this sample were under 100,000 clones; more than 80% of them appeared once. Over 4% of the sample is in the top ten clones.

Thawed PBMCs were FACS-sorted into unstimulated Tregs (CD4+CD25+CD127-), CD4+ non-Tregs (CD4+CD25-), CD4 cells and CD8 cells. Blood from healthy controls was obtained either as purchased buffy coats or from healthy volunteers. Healthy control blood was processed by Ficoll density gradient to PBMCs and cryopreserved; patient PBMCs were collected before and after transplant. Via the germline V gene (reference sequence), CDR1 is SGHNT and CDR2 YYREEE. The junction shows trimming of 6 bases on V and 9 bases on J, plus 18 bases between the germline ends. The CDR3, cysteine through phenylalanine, is 14 amino acids long. The retained sequence is limited to the CDR3, 42 bases, with the frame set at the first base. Study-wide findings and limitations: Biological reproducibility was not examined directly, but technical replication error appeared to be minimal. Because the study included only a small number of patients, the results must be confirmed in larger populations and under other immunosuppression protocols. Expanding Tregs with activated donor B cells appeared to identify the most biologically relevant and donor-specific TCRbeta repertoire.

On this clone itself: The antigen this receptor binds is unknown. No quality values exist for individual bases; no much larger clone is one base distant.

Sequenced input: CD8+ T cells from blood. The rearrangement joined TRBV5-4 to TRBJ1-4, with a tentative D gene TRBD1 over 5 matching bases. This TCR derives from a human donor in good health. This receptor carries the CDR3 CASTPGPLSKKLFF. Here is the DNA: TGTGCCAGCACCCCAGGGCCACTAAGCAAAAAACTGTTTTTT.